The clone carrying this T cell receptor (beta chain) was seen a single time. Its specificity is not known. Each subset's genomic DNA was split evenly across several immunoSEQ plates. Data came from immunoSEQ multiplex PCR; TCRdb stores just in-frame clones and leaves some out. The sample records about 1.5 million clones, approximately 98% being singletons. This record comes from a study of shared clonotypes between healthy human individuals. As for the study in general: Per donor, three plates held CD4 naive cells, three held CD4 memory, two held CD8 naive and one held CD8 memory. Findings and caveats of the study: Inspection by rarefaction showed sorted-subset sequencing to be incomplete despite large depth.

CDR3 length equals 16 residues. V lost 4 bases, J lost 4 bases, and 11 bases stayed unmatched. Each of the donors was a healthy adult who was HIV-negative and had not had a recent acute infection or vaccination. This TCR was recovered from a man younger than 45 in good health. This chain connects TRBV5-3 to TRBJ2-7, with 10 nucleotides matching TRBD1. TRBV5-3 is reported as an ORF; its role is uncertain. Source material: naive CD4+ T cells sorted from blood. Subset denoted: CD45RA+ positively selected. CDR3 DNA: TGTGCCAGAAGCAAACTCCCCGGGACAGGGGATTACGAGCAGTACTTC. The encoded protein is CARSKLPGTGDYEQYF.